The rows below give T cell receptor beta chains drawn from one sample of a study of blood T cell repertoires in COVID-19. Method: immunoSEQ multiplex PCR; TCRdb's copy keeps in-frame clones and lacks some. The sample includes about 210,000 clones, around 81% of them seen just once. The sample consisted of PBMCs or T cells enriched from blood (not recorded which). The receptors shown here come from a woman between 45 and 65 years old with acute COVID-19. CDR3s include the opening cysteine and the closing phenylalanine or tryptophan. A D gene is named only where the DNA matches it firmly. Some rows have no size entry. The others give once, few or many, or a class for an expanded clone.

TRBD1	NA	TRBV9	TRBJ2-3	CASSGGTARTDTQYF	TGTGCCAGCAGCGGGGGGACAGCCCGCACAGATACGCAGTATTTT
NA	NA	TRBV7-2	TRBJ1-2	CASSLVTGGLNGYTF	TGTGCCAGCAGCTTAGTTACGGGGGGACTAAATGGCTACACCTTC
NA	NA	TRBV19	TRBJ2-7	CASSPPGGQAYEQYF	TGTGCCAGTAGTCCGCCGGGGGGACAGGCCTACGAGCAGTACTTC
TRBD2	NA	TRBV9	TRBJ2-7	CASSVGQREGEQYF	TGTGCCAGCAGCGTAGGGCAGCGGGAAGGCGAGCAGTACTTC
TRBD1	NA	TRBV28	TRBJ2-7	CASSLTGGGKYEQYF	TGTGCCAGCAGCTTGACAGGGGGCGGGAAGTACGAGCAGTACTTC
TRBD1	NA	TRBV7-2	TRBJ2-5	CASSFTGQGAETQYF	TGTGCCAGCAGTTTTACGGGACAGGGGGCCGAGACCCAGTACTTC
NA	NA	TRBV6-5	TRBJ2-2	CASRTGYGELFF	TGTGCCAGCAGAACAGGGTACGGGGAGCTGTTTTTT
NA	NA	TRBV12-3/TRBV12-4	TRBJ2-1	CASSERKQFF	TGTGCCAGCAGCGAGCGGAAGCAGTTCTTC
NA	once	TRBV12-3/TRBV12-4	TRBJ1-1	CASSSPDREAFF	TGTGCCAGCAGTTCCCCCGACAGGGAAGCTTTCTTT
TRBD1	NA	TRBV19	TRBJ1-5	CASSIASPQGYQPQHF	TGTGCCAGTAGTATAGCATCTCCACAGGGGTATCAGCCCCAGCATTTT